These 9 T cell receptor beta chains originate from one sample sequenced in a study of OX40 agonist ivuxolimab in advanced cancers. Libraries were prepared through the immunoSEQ multiplex PCR assay. TCRdb provides this immuneACCESS table in a form limited to in-frame rearrangements. Some clones are lacking; in checked studies, under half of them reflect an unresolved V gene, and why the rest are absent is not known. This sample comprises roughly 76,000 clones, approximately 86% of them detected only once. The ten largest account for almost 6% of the sample. The starting material was CD4+ or CD8+ T cells sorted from blood, obtained in a trial of the OX40 agonist ivuxolimab. The receptors were gathered from an adult with an advanced solid tumor such as melanoma, head and neck, liver or kidney cancer.

This clone was observed a few times. The V gene is TRBV7-6, the J gene TRBJ1-1; a possible D gene is TRBD1 (6 bases). Trimming shortened V by 5 bases and J by 1 base, and 20 bases separated the two germline ends. This CDR3 is 17 amino acids long. CDR1 SGHVS and CDR2 FNYEAQ come from the germline V gene. CDR3 DNA: TGTGCCAGCAGCACCAGCCCTGGGGGCCTAGAGAACACTGAAGCTTTCTTT. It translates to CASSTSPGGLENTEAFF.

This clone has just one count. The V call is TRBV6-5, the J call TRBJ1-5; a weak D match, TRBD1 (5 bases). Trimming stripped 6 bases from V and 6 bases from J, with 15 bases between. The V gene's germline CDR1 is MNHEY and CDR2 SVGAGI. The CDR3 totals 14 residues. Here the CDR3 reads CASSRPGVGQPQHF. In DNA, the CDR3 is TGTGCCAGCAGCCGCCCGGGGGTCGGTCAGCCCCAGCATTTT.

The chain is built from TRBV19 and TRBJ2-6, with D maybe TRBD2 (5 bases). Germline CDR1 reads LNHDA; CDR2 reads SQIVND (reference sequence). The CDR3 runs to 16 residues. V lost 7 bases to trimming and J lost 2 bases, with 15 bases between them. The CDR3 nucleotides read TGTGCCAGTATTGGGCTAGCACGCGCTGGGGCCAACGTCCTGACTTTC. It yields the protein CASIGLARAGANVLTF.

The chain joins TRBV10-3 to TRBJ1-5, with 10 nucleotides matching TRBD1. The CDR3 runs 15 residues. J lost 7 bases, V lost 4 bases, and 7 bases had no gene match. Germline V gene data show CDR1 as ENHRY and CDR2 as SYGVKD. Written as DNA, the CDR3 is TGTGCCATCAGTGGGACAGGGGGTTCGGAACAGCCCCAGCATTTT. Its protein product is CAISGTGGSEQPQHF.

The gene calls are TRBV7-9 and TRBJ2-1; D gene ambiguous. CDR1 SEHNR and CDR2 FQNEAQ come from the germline V gene (reference sequence). The CDR3 totals 13 residues. Trimming left V 2 bases short and J 5 bases short, with 7 bases between. CDR3 sequence: CASSLSENNEQFF. The CDR3 nucleotides are TGTGCCAGCAGCTTATCTGAAAACAATGAGCAGTTCTTC.

CDR3 DNA: TGCGCCAGCAGCTTGGGTGATACGCAGTATTTT. Translating gives CASSLGDTQYF. The V gene is TRBV5-1, the J gene TRBJ2-3; no firm D call. Trimming shortened V by 0 bases and J by 6 bases, and 2 bases separated the two germline ends. Germline V gives CDR1 SGHRS, CDR2 YFSETQ. The CDR3 extends over 11 amino acids. Full variable domain (outside the CDR3, taken from reference TRBV5-1 and TRBJ2-3): KAGVTQTPRYLIKTRGQQVTLSCSPISGHRSVSWYQQTPGQGLQFLFEYFSETQRNKGNFPGRFSGRQFSNSRSEMNVSTLELGDSALYLCASSLGDTQYFGPGTRLTVL.

The chain carries TRBV7-9 and TRBJ2-7; 9 bases fit TRBD2. The germline V gene has CDR1 SEHNR and CDR2 FQNEAQ (reference sequence). V shed 3 bases and J 4 bases; nucleotides not matched to a gene: 7. The CDR3 runs 15 residues. The CDR3 DNA reads TGTGCCAGCAGCTTGAGCGGGAGGAGAGATTACGAGCAGTACTTC. Residues: CASSLSGRRDYEQYF. The whole variable domain, filled in from reference TRBV7-9 and TRBJ2-7, reads DTGVSQNPRHKITKRGQNVTFRCDPISEHNRLYWYRQTLGQGPEFLTYFQNEAQLEKSRLLSDRFSAERPKGSFSTLEIQRTEQGDSAMYLCASSLSGRRDYEQYFGPGTRLTVT.

V is TRBV28 and J is TRBJ1-2; 7 nucleotides match TRBD1. The CDR3 loop spans 17 amino acids. Germline trimming cut 3 bases from V and 2 bases from J; bases unmatched to any gene: 12. Germline V CDR1 and CDR2: MDHEN, SYDVKM. The chain's CDR3 is CASSFPSQGDVNYGYTF. The CDR3 DNA follows: TGTGCCAGCAGTTTCCCCTCTCAGGGGGACGTAAACTATGGCTACACCTTC.

The V and J genes are TRBV4-2 and TRBJ1-5; D remains unclear. The ends were cut back, 0 bases at V and 4 bases at J, with 10 bases in the middle. The CDR3 is made up of 15 amino acids. Germline V gene sequence: CDR1 LGHNA, CDR2 YNFKEQ. CDR3 residues: CASSQDFGINQPQHF. CDR3 nucleotide sequence: TGTGCCAGCAGCCAAGACTTCGGGATAAATCAGCCCCAGCATTTT.